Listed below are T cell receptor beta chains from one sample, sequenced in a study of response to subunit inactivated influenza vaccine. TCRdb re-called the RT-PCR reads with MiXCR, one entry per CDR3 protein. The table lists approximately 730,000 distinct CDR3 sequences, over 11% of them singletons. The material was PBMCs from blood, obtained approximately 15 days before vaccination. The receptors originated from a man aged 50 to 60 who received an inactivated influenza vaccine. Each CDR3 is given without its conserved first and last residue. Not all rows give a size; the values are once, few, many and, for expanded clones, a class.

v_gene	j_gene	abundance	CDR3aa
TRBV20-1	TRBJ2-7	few	SAGGLARYEQY
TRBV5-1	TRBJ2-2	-	ASRPTGESTGELF
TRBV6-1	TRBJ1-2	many	ASSPWAGDDDGYT
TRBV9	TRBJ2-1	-	ASSVVGTPYNEQF
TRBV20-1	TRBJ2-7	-	SAMLAGPSYEQY
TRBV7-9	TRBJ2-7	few	ASSLALRERPYEQY
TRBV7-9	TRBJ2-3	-	ASSPGLAGGLADTQY
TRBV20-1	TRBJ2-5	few	SATTEGLEETQY
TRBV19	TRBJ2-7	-	ASSIVADSPYEQY
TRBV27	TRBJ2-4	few	ASSLYGQGENIQY
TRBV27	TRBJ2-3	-	ASSFHRGLADTQY
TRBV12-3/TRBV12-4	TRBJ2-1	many	ASNRGGSSYNEQF
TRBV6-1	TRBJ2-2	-	ASKVGQNTGELF
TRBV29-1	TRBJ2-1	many	SVAASNYEQF
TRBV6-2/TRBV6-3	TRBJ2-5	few	ASRAHVGARQETQY
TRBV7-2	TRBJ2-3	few	ASSFGQGVADTQY
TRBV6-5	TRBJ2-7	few	ASRPGGGEQY
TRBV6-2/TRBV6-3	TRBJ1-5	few	ASSYGRGGLNQPQH
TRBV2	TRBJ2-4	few	ASSAALGAVFGKNIQY
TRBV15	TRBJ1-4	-	ATSRGSGPPNEKLF
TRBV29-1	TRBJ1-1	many	SVERLFSRAEAF
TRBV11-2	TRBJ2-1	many	ASSFALASNEQF
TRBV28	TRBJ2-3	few	ASSFTGSGAGGTDTQY
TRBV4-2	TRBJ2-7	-	ASSQPGRGYEQY